What follows describes a single T cell receptor (beta chain). The target antigen is unknown. This specimen comes from a study of cytomegalovirus exposure and HLA in healthy donors. Study summary: The approximately 110 validation repertoires used a platform that matched the one used for the 600 to 750 first-cohort repertoires, as a later analysis reported. Whole-study results and caveats: Reportedly, diagnosis of cytomegalovirus status by the classifier showed high specificity and sensitivity. CMV antigen specificity was confirmed in vitro for three CMV-associated chains. Cytomegalovirus association was assigned to more than 150 TCR beta chains.

The germline gives CDR1 LNHDA, CDR2 SQIVND (reference sequence). The CDR3 is 14 amino acids. The V end was cut by 5 bases, the J end by 7 bases, with 15 bases between. The method was immunoSEQ multiplex PCR; TCRdb's version includes in-frame clones alone and lacks a portion of them. The sample lists about 79,000 clones, roughly 93% occurring once. Material: PBMCs. The receptor was derived from a woman aged 25-40 years in good health and CMV-seronegative. V is TRBV19 and J is TRBJ1-3, with D perhaps TRBD1 (5 bases). CDR3 nucleotide sequence: TGTGCCAGTAGTCCTAGACAGAGCCGTAACACCATATATTTT. Its translation is CASSPRQSRNTIYF.